These 7 T cell receptor beta chains were all obtained from the same sample, sequenced in a study of Ad26.COV2.S vaccination and SARS-CoV-2 variants. Specified treatment: over 15 received Ad26.COV2.S at low or high dose, single or two shots; several received placebo; per-sample allocation not given. Following the first vaccine or placebo injection, samples were taken on day 63. Here immunoSEQ multiplex PCR was the method, and the copy in TCRdb shows in-frame clones only, minus some. The data contain fewer than 900,000 clones, more than 70% of them singletons. The source was peripheral blood, collected in a trial of Ad26.COV2.S vaccine versus placebo. These receptor sequences come from a person aged 18-65 years who received the Ad26.COV2.S COVID-19 vaccine or a placebo.

This rearrangement joins TRBV10-1 to TRBJ2-2; D not resolved. CDR3 length equals 13 residues. The V end lost 4 bases, the J end lost 4 bases, and 7 bases lay between the germline ends. CDR1 is WNHNN, CDR2 SYGVQD, per germline (reference sequence). CDR3 sequence reads: CASSGPSTGELFF. The CDR3 DNA reads as TGCGCCAGCAGTGGACCCAGCACCGGGGAGCTGTTTTTT.

V gene TRBV29-1 combines with J gene TRBJ1-2, with TRBD1 matching 10 bases. The CDR3 totals 13 residues. CDR1 is SQVTM and CDR2 is ANQGSEA in the germline V gene. Germline trimming cut 8 bases from V and 7 bases from J; bases unmatched to any gene: 10. In DNA, the CDR3 is TGCAGCACCTATCCGGGACAGGGGATTGGCTACACCTTC. Translated: CSTYPGQGIGYTF.

This chain joins TRBV25-1 and TRBJ1-2; maybe TRBD1 (6 bases). CDR1 is MGHDK, CDR2 SYGVNS, per germline. The CDR3 sequence is 18 residues long. V lost 6 bases and J 0 bases, leaving 23 bases between the germline ends. CDR3 sequence reads: CASSMTGGQGNSNYGYTF. The CDR3 DNA follows: TGTGCCAGCAGCATGACGGGGGGACAAGGCAATTCTAACTATGGCTACACCTTC.

This chain links TRBV24-1 with TRBJ2-1, with 12 bases that match TRBD2. V lost 1 base, J lost 4 bases, and 4 bases stayed unmatched. CDR3 length equals 17 residues. Germline CDR1 KGHDR, CDR2 SFDVKD. CDR3 sequence reads: CATSDLLAGGPYNEQFF. The CDR3, as DNA: TGTGCCACCAGTGATTTACTAGCGGGGGGCCCATACAATGAGCAGTTCTTC.

V and J are TRBV12-3 or TRBV12-4 and TRBJ2-7, with a tentative D call TRBD2 (5 bases). Trimming shortened V by 6 bases and J by 2 bases, and 11 bases separated the two germline ends. The CDR3 totals 13 residues. The CDR3 DNA is TGTGCCAGCAGGCCTTCGGGAACCTACGAGCAGTACTTC. It is translated as CASRPSGTYEQYF.

The chain is built from TRBV30 and TRBJ2-7; the D is unclear. The CDR3 is made up of 13 amino acids. The germline V and J ends were trimmed by 2 bases and 2 bases, with 10 bases remaining between them. The V gene's germline CDR1 is GTSNPN and CDR2 SVGIG (reference sequence). The CDR3 nucleotides read TGTGCCTGGAGTTGGGCACGGCCCTACGAGCAGTACTTC. Translating gives CAWSWARPYEQYF. Filled out from reference TRBV30 and TRBJ2-7, the complete variable domain reads SQTIHQWPATLVQPVGSPLSLECTVEGTSNPNLYWYRQAAGRGLQLLFYSVGIGQISSEVPQNLSASRPQDRQFILSSKKLLLSDSGFYLCAWSWARPYEQYFGPGTRLTVT.

This chain connects TRBV7-2 to TRBJ1-1; D is unclear. Trimming took 8 bases from V and 4 from J, leaving 11 bases between them. CDR3 length: 12 amino acids. Germline V lookup: CDR1 SGHTA, CDR2 FQGNSA. CDR3 loop: CASLAGPTEAFF. CDR3 DNA sequence: TGTGCCAGCCTAGCGGGCCCCACTGAAGCTTTCTTT.